The following is a TCR beta chain sequence with its context. This specimen belongs to a study of tumor-infiltrating lymphocytes in oesophageal squamous cell carcinoma. TCRdb ran MiXCR on the PCR reads and lists one entry per CDR3 protein. The top ten hold less than 45% of the sample, which has approximately 20,000 distinct CDR3 sequences, 35% to 45% seen once. Germline V gives CDR1 MNHNS, CDR2 SASEGT. The V and J ends lost 7 bases and 4 bases respectively, with 14 bases between them. This CDR3 comprises 14 residues. The chain couples TRBV6-1 to TRBJ2-1; the D call may be TRBD1 or TRBD2 (5 bases each). The material sequenced was esophageal tumor tissue. The source is a male donor with esophageal squamous cell carcinoma. CDR3 residues: CASTGGTAYNEQFF. CDR3 nucleotides: TGTGCCAGCACCGGTGGGACGGCATACAATGAGCAGTTCTTC.